The clone carrying this T cell receptor (beta chain) occurred once. The data stem from a study of blood T cell repertoires in COVID-19. At the level of the study: COVID-19 samples from acute and convalescent phases originated in the United States, Italy and Spain. PBMCs, B-cell-depleted T cells, or T cells were the source of the cDNA or gDNA that made up the material.

CDR1 is MDHEN and CDR2 is SYDVKM in the germline V gene. Trimming left V 6 bases short and J 4 bases short, with 24 bases between. The CDR3 loop spans 18 amino acids. Original processing notes: Estimation of nucleated cell counts relied on the amplification of reference gene primers. Using immunoSEQ multiplex PCR, the repertoire was profiled, and TCRdb retains in-frame clones only, with some absent. V and J calls and clone size are as listed in that table; D and trimming were resolved from the DNA. The sample consists of about 52,000 clones, about 90% of them appearing once. This receptor was taken from an elderly man with active or convalescent COVID-19. The rearrangement links TRBV28 to TRBJ1-4; unclear D gene. Sequencing was performed on peripheral blood. The CDR3 DNA reads as TGTGCCAGCAGGGTGGGCCCCCAATTTGTTCTGGATAATGAAAAACTGTTTTTT. Translation gives CASRVGPQFVLDNEKLFF.